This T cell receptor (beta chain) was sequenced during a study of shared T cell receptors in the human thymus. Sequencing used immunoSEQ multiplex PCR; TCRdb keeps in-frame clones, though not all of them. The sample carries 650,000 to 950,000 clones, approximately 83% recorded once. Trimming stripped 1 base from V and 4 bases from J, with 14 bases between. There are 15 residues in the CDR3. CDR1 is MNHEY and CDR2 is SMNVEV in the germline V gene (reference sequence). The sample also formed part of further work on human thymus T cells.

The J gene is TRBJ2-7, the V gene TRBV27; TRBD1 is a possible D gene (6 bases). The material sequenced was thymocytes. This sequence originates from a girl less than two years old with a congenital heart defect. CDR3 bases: TGTGCCAGCAGTTTATTCGAAACAGGGTGGTACGAGCAGTACTTC. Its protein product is CASSLFETGWYEQYF.